This TCR beta chain was documented in a study of cytomegalovirus exposure and HLA in healthy donors. Study information: Roughly 92 million unique TCRs, all from HLA-typed donors, were included in an early release of the data. Study-wide points: HLA-A and HLA-B allele assignments for most subjects were reportedly predicted accurately using TCR beta sequences. Most TCR sequences showed up rarely, but some public TCRs showed up in many donors.

In germline, CDR1 is MDHEN, CDR2 SYDVKM. CDR3 length: 14 residues. V trimming: 6 bases; J trimming: 6 bases; junction bases outside the gene matches: 6. As concerns this clone: Its antigen is as yet unknown.

Primers: 60 Vbeta forward and 13 Jbeta reverse. The repertoire was sequenced with immunoSEQ multiplex PCR; TCRdb's copy has only in-frame clones and lacks some. The sample consists of about 130,000 clones, 80% of them appearing once. This chain connects TRBV28 to TRBJ1-5; TRBD1 aligns across 9 bases. This TCR was recovered from a man between 40 and 49 years old in good health and CMV-seronegative. Sequencing was performed on PBMCs. The CDR3 nucleotides read TGTGCCAGCAGCCCTCCGGGACAGGGTCAGCCCCAGCATTTT. Protein product: CASSPPGQGQPQHF. Using reference TRBV28 and TRBJ1-5 for the parts outside the CDR3, the full variable domain is DVKVTQSSRYLVKRTGEKVFLECVQDMDHENMFWYRQDPGLGLRLIYFSYDVKMKEKGDIPEGYSVSREKKERFSLILESASTNQTSMYLCASSPPGQGQPQHFGDGTRLSIL.